Listed below are T cell receptor beta chains from one sample, sequenced in a study of blood T cell repertoires in COVID-19. Some clones are missing from TCRdb's copy, which holds only in-frame ones; the method was immunoSEQ multiplex PCR. The sample yields roughly 250,000 clones, 70% to 85% seen once. The sequenced sample consisted of peripheral blood. Every receptor here comes from a woman between 40 and 55 years old with active or convalescent COVID-19. CDR3s include the opening cysteine and the closing phenylalanine or tryptophan. The order of the fields is V gene, clone size, D gene, J gene, CDR3 DNA, CDR3 protein. The D gene is left open where the match is weak. Expanded clones are given a class, and other clones once, few, many or no size at all.

v_call: TRBV19
clone_size: .
d_call: .
j_call: TRBJ1-1
cdr3_nt: TGTGCCACCGCGAGCCAGGGGAGCCCTGAAGCTTTCTTT
cdr3_aa: CATASQGSPEAFF

v_call: TRBV15
clone_size: .
d_call: .
j_call: TRBJ2-5
cdr3_nt: TGTGCCACCAGCAGAGGCAGGGAAGAGACCCAGTACTTC
cdr3_aa: CATSRGREETQYF

v_call: TRBV2
clone_size: .
d_call: .
j_call: TRBJ1-6
cdr3_nt: TGTGCCAGCAGGAAGGGGAATTCACCCCTCCACTTT
cdr3_aa: CASRKGNSPLHF

v_call: TRBV12-3/TRBV12-4
clone_size: .
d_call: .
j_call: TRBJ1-6
cdr3_nt: TGTGCCAGCAGTCCCGGGTATAATTCACCCCTCCACTTT
cdr3_aa: CASSPGYNSPLHF

v_call: TRBV2
clone_size: .
d_call: .
j_call: TRBJ2-3
cdr3_nt: TGTGCCAGCAGTGCAGGGGCGCGGCTTGCGCAGTATTTT
cdr3_aa: CASSAGARLAQYF

v_call: TRBV6-1
clone_size: .
d_call: TRBD1
j_call: TRBJ2-7
cdr3_nt: TGTGCCAGCAGTGATTACAGGGGGTTAAACGAGCAGTACTTC
cdr3_aa: CASSDYRGLNEQYF

v_call: TRBV5-5
clone_size: .
d_call: TRBD1
j_call: TRBJ1-2
cdr3_nt: TGTGCCAGCAGCCGGGGGGACAGGGACGGCTACACCTTC
cdr3_aa: CASSRGDRDGYTF

v_call: TRBV7-3
clone_size: .
d_call: .
j_call: TRBJ2-2
cdr3_nt: TGTGCCAGCAGCTTAACAGGGGCCAACACCGGGGAGCTGTTTTTT
cdr3_aa: CASSLTGANTGELFF

v_call: TRBV5-6
clone_size: .
d_call: TRBD1
j_call: TRBJ1-4
cdr3_nt: TGTGCCAGCAGCTTGGCCCCCAGGACAGGAAATGAAAAACTGTTTTTT
cdr3_aa: CASSLAPRTGNEKLFF

v_call: TRBV5-1
clone_size: once
d_call: TRBD1
j_call: TRBJ2-5
cdr3_nt: TGCGCCAGCAGCCCGGGACAGGGGAAAGAGACCCAGTACTTC
cdr3_aa: CASSPGQGKETQYF

v_call: TRBV14
clone_size: once
d_call: TRBD1
j_call: TRBJ2-1
cdr3_nt: TGTGCCAGCAGCCAAGGGACAGGACCCCTCCTATACAATGAGCAGTTCTTC
cdr3_aa: CASSQGTGPLLYNEQFF

v_call: TRBV9
clone_size: .
d_call: .
j_call: TRBJ2-3
cdr3_nt: TGTGCCAGCAGCGCTTTTAGGGGGGGCGGGATAGATACGCAGTATTTT
cdr3_aa: CASSAFRGGGIDTQYF

v_call: TRBV14
clone_size: once
d_call: .
j_call: TRBJ1-4
cdr3_nt: TGTGCCAGCAGCCAGCGAGGGAGGGAACTGTTTTTT
cdr3_aa: CASSQRGRELFF

v_call: TRBV2
clone_size: .
d_call: TRBD2
j_call: TRBJ2-3
cdr3_nt: TGTGCCAGCAGTGATGGGGGGGGCACAGATACGCAGTATTTT
cdr3_aa: CASSDGGGTDTQYF

v_call: TRBV29-1
clone_size: .
d_call: .
j_call: TRBJ2-5
cdr3_nt: TGCAGCGTTGAAGAGACAGGTCAAGAGACCCAGTACTTC
cdr3_aa: CSVEETGQETQYF

v_call: TRBV14
clone_size: .
d_call: .
j_call: TRBJ1-1
cdr3_nt: TGTGCCAGCAGCCCCTGGGGCCCGAACACTGAAGCTTTCTTT
cdr3_aa: CASSPWGPNTEAFF

v_call: TRBV28
clone_size: .
d_call: .
j_call: TRBJ1-2
cdr3_nt: TGTGCCAGCAGTTTGTTCAGGGCCAACTATGGCTACACCTTC
cdr3_aa: CASSLFRANYGYTF

v_call: TRBV15
clone_size: few
d_call: TRBD1
j_call: TRBJ2-1
cdr3_nt: TGTGCCACCAGCAGGTGGACAGGTGTCTACAATGAGCAGTTCTTC
cdr3_aa: CATSRWTGVYNEQFF

v_call: TRBV5-5
clone_size: .
d_call: .
j_call: TRBJ2-1
cdr3_nt: TGTGCCAGCAGCTTAGGACGAAGGGGGACCAATGAGCAGTTCTTC
cdr3_aa: CASSLGRRGTNEQFF

v_call: TRBV28
clone_size: .
d_call: TRBD2
j_call: TRBJ2-3
cdr3_nt: TGTGCCAGCAGGCGGGGGACCTCGTTTCAGACGCAGTATTTT
cdr3_aa: CASRRGTSFQTQYF

v_call: TRBV9
clone_size: once
d_call: .
j_call: TRBJ2-2
cdr3_nt: TGTGCCAGCAGCGTAGATTTGAGTAACGGGGAGCTGTTTTTT
cdr3_aa: CASSVDLSNGELFF

v_call: TRBV7-8
clone_size: .
d_call: .
j_call: TRBJ2-5
cdr3_nt: TGTGCCAGCAGCTTGGCCACGAAGACCCAGTACTTC
cdr3_aa: CASSLATKTQYF

v_call: TRBV4-1
clone_size: .
d_call: .
j_call: TRBJ2-4
cdr3_nt: TGCGCCAGCAGCCAAGGGTTCCAGGTTATAGCCAAAAACATTCAGTACTTC
cdr3_aa: CASSQGFQVIAKNIQYF

v_call: TRBV28
clone_size: .
d_call: .
j_call: TRBJ1-4
cdr3_nt: TGTGCCAGCGTGCACAGTTTCAATGAAAAACTGTTTTTT
cdr3_aa: CASVHSFNEKLFF

v_call: TRBV11-3
clone_size: .
d_call: TRBD1
j_call: TRBJ2-7
cdr3_nt: TGTGCCAGCAGCTCGGACAGGGACGAGCAGTACTTC
cdr3_aa: CASSSDRDEQYF

v_call: TRBV5-1
clone_size: .
d_call: .
j_call: TRBJ1-4
cdr3_nt: TGCGCCAGCACCCGTGGGAGTAATGAAAAACTGTTTTTT
cdr3_aa: CASTRGSNEKLFF

v_call: TRBV6-6
clone_size: .
d_call: .
j_call: TRBJ2-7
cdr3_nt: TGTGCCAGCAGTTACCCCGGAGACTCCTACGAGCAGTACTTC
cdr3_aa: CASSYPGDSYEQYF

v_call: TRBV7-9
clone_size: .
d_call: TRBD2
j_call: TRBJ2-7
cdr3_nt: TGTGCCAGCAGCCCTAGCGGGACCCAAGGTCGGCAGTACTTC
cdr3_aa: CASSPSGTQGRQYF

v_call: TRBV7-9
clone_size: few
d_call: .
j_call: TRBJ2-5
cdr3_nt: TGTGCCAGCAGCACGACCGGGGGAGTTTCTCAAGAGACCCAGTACTTC
cdr3_aa: CASSTTGGVSQETQYF

v_call: TRBV4-1
clone_size: .
d_call: TRBD1
j_call: TRBJ1-5
cdr3_nt: TGCGCCAGCAGCCACGGACAGGCCCTTAGAAATCAGCCCCAGCATTTT
cdr3_aa: CASSHGQALRNQPQHF

v_call: TRBV5-1
clone_size: .
d_call: .
j_call: TRBJ1-6
cdr3_nt: TGCGCCAGCAGCTTAGCGGCAGGGGAGCATTCACCCCTCCACTTT
cdr3_aa: CASSLAAGEHSPLHF

v_call: TRBV15
clone_size: .
d_call: TRBD2
j_call: TRBJ2-1
cdr3_nt: TGTGCCACCAGCAGAGGGACTAGCGGGTACAATGAGCAGTTCTTC
cdr3_aa: CATSRGTSGYNEQFF

v_call: TRBV28
clone_size: .
d_call: TRBD2
j_call: TRBJ2-5
cdr3_nt: TGTGCCAGCAGTCCCGGGACTAGCGGGTACCAAGAGACCCAGTACTTC
cdr3_aa: CASSPGTSGYQETQYF

v_call: TRBV2
clone_size: .
d_call: .
j_call: TRBJ1-1
cdr3_nt: TGTGCCAGCAGTAGAGGGGGACTAGACACTGAAGCTTTCTTT
cdr3_aa: CASSRGGLDTEAFF

v_call: TRBV18
clone_size: .
d_call: .
j_call: TRBJ1-4
cdr3_nt: TGTGCCAGCTCACCTGACAGGAATAATGAAAAACTGTTTTTT
cdr3_aa: CASSPDRNNEKLFF

v_call: TRBV6-5
clone_size: once
d_call: TRBD1
j_call: TRBJ1-6
cdr3_nt: TGTGCCAGCAGTTCTGGGACAGGGGAATCACCCCTCCACTTT
cdr3_aa: CASSSGTGESPLHF

v_call: TRBV27
clone_size: few
d_call: TRBD1
j_call: TRBJ1-3
cdr3_nt: TGTGCCAGCAGTAGTACCGGGACAGGTGGATTCCCCGTTGGAAACACCATATATTTT
cdr3_aa: CASSSTGTGGFPVGNTIYF

v_call: TRBV15
clone_size: .
d_call: .
j_call: TRBJ1-1
cdr3_nt: TGTGCCACCAGCAGAGAAGACAGGTACACTGAAGCTTTCTTT
cdr3_aa: CATSREDRYTEAFF

v_call: TRBV6-5
clone_size: .
d_call: TRBD1
j_call: TRBJ1-2
cdr3_nt: TGTGCCAGCAGTTACTCTTCCGGGACAGGGGGCGCGTTCACCTTC
cdr3_aa: CASSYSSGTGGAFTF

v_call: TRBV6-5
clone_size: .
d_call: .
j_call: TRBJ1-2
cdr3_nt: TGTGCCAGCAGTTACCGCGAATATTCCGACTATGGCTACACCTTC
cdr3_aa: CASSYREYSDYGYTF

v_call: TRBV11-2
clone_size: .
d_call: TRBD1
j_call: TRBJ1-6
cdr3_nt: TGTGCCAGCAGCTCACCACAGGGGTTTGGCGGATCACCCCTCCACTTT
cdr3_aa: CASSSPQGFGGSPLHF

v_call: TRBV10-3
clone_size: .
d_call: TRBD1
j_call: TRBJ1-1
cdr3_nt: TGTGCCATCAGTGCGACAGGGATGAACACTGAAGCTTTCTTT
cdr3_aa: CAISATGMNTEAFF

v_call: TRBV2
clone_size: .
d_call: .
j_call: TRBJ1-2
cdr3_nt: TGTGCCAGCAGTATGGACAGAAACTATGGCTACACCTTC
cdr3_aa: CASSMDRNYGYTF

v_call: TRBV12-3/TRBV12-4
clone_size: .
d_call: .
j_call: TRBJ2-2
cdr3_nt: TGTGCCAGCAACCAGGGAACCGGGGAGCTGTTTTTT
cdr3_aa: CASNQGTGELFF

v_call: TRBV5-5
clone_size: .
d_call: .
j_call: TRBJ2-1
cdr3_nt: TGTGCCAGCAGCTGGCGGGACGGCTACAATGAGCAGTTCTTC
cdr3_aa: CASSWRDGYNEQFF

v_call: TRBV12-3/TRBV12-4
clone_size: .
d_call: .
j_call: TRBJ2-5
cdr3_nt: TGTGCCAGCAGTCCTTCGGAGACCCAGTACTTC
cdr3_aa: CASSPSETQYF

v_call: TRBV27
clone_size: .
d_call: .
j_call: TRBJ1-1
cdr3_nt: TGTGCCAGCAGTTTGTTCCGCGGCGCTGAAGCTTTCTTT
cdr3_aa: CASSLFRGAEAFF

v_call: TRBV10-3
clone_size: .
d_call: TRBD1
j_call: TRBJ1-2
cdr3_nt: TGTGCCATCAGAGACAGGGTAGTAGGCTACACCTTC
cdr3_aa: CAIRDRVVGYTF

v_call: TRBV6-4
clone_size: .
d_call: .
j_call: TRBJ1-2
cdr3_nt: TGTGCCAGCAGTTCCACTGGGGGCGGCTACACCTTC
cdr3_aa: CASSSTGGGYTF

v_call: TRBV9
clone_size: .
d_call: .
j_call: TRBJ1-4
cdr3_nt: TGTGCCAGCAGCGACCGCAGTGGTAATGAAAAACTGTTTTTT
cdr3_aa: CASSDRSGNEKLFF